The 28 T cell receptor beta chains reported below all come from one sample, sequenced in a study of CD8+ T cells in alopecia areata. RNA, once extracted, was reverse transcribed into cDNA for use as the sequencing template. Clones were read by immunoSEQ multiplex PCR, and TCRdb kept only the in-frame ones, dropping some. The data show some 180,000 clones, about 55% seen once. Treatment noted: oral pan-JAK inhibitor, 5-10 mg twice daily. The material was CD8+ T cells sorted from blood, obtained at week 24, from a patient treated with tofacitinib. The origin of the receptors is a human donor with alopecia areata.

The chain couples TRBV7-9 to TRBJ2-2; D is unclear. The CDR3 has 15 residues. V gave up 5 bases and J gave up 4 bases, with 14 bases separating them. Germline V lookup: CDR1 SEHNR, CDR2 FQNEAQ (reference sequence). CDR3 in DNA: TGTGCCAGCAGCCCAGACCAATCGAGCACCGGGGAGCTGTTTTTT. Protein: CASSPDQSSTGELFF.

The rearrangement joins TRBV7-6 to TRBJ2-7, with TRBD1 identical over 9 bases. The V gene's germline CDR1 is SGHVS and CDR2 FNYEAQ. V lost 4 bases, J lost 1 base, and 5 bases stayed unmatched. The CDR3 spans 15 residues. This chain's CDR3 is CASSSTGTGSYEQYF. The CDR3 region has the DNA TGTGCCAGCAGCTCGACCGGGACAGGGTCCTACGAGCAGTACTTC.

V gene TRBV4-3 combines with J gene TRBJ2-7; the match to TRBD1 covers 8 bases. V gave up 0 bases and J gave up 2 bases; unmatched junction bases: 6. The CDR3 has 16 amino acids. Germline lookup yields CDR1 LGHNA and CDR2 YSLEER. CDR3 DNA sequence: TGCGCCAGCAGCCAAGATGGGACAGGATTAACCTACGAGCAGTACTTC. As protein: CASSQDGTGLTYEQYF.

This chain uses TRBV29-1 with TRBJ2-1, with D hard to call. Trimming removed 8 bases at V and 7 bases at J, with 12 bases between. Germline V gene sequence: CDR1 SQVTM, CDR2 ANQGSEA. The length of the CDR3 is 11 residues. The DNA of the CDR3 is TGCAGCCCCGTGAGACAAAATGAGCAGTTCTTC. Residues: CSPVRQNEQFF.

This chain connects TRBV25-1 to TRBJ2-7, with a possible D match to TRBD1 (6 bases). V lost 6 bases to trimming and J lost 5 bases, with 17 bases between them. This CDR3 region has 14 residues. Germline-derived CDR1 and CDR2 are MGHDK and SYGVNS. CDR3 DNA: TGTGCCAGCAGCGACCCAGGGGAGTCGGACGAGCAGTACTTC. Amino acids: CASSDPGESDEQYF.

The V gene is TRBV5-6, the J gene TRBJ2-5; D call uncertain. CDR3 length equals 11 residues. V was clipped by 1 base and J by 3 bases, with 1 base between them. CDR1 SGHDT and CDR2 YYEEEE come from the germline V gene. The CDR3 loop is CASSLKETQYF. CDR3 DNA sequence: TGTGCCAGCAGCTTGAAAGAGACCCAGTACTTC.

This clone was seen only a few times. Other DNA sequences in this specimen translate into the identical CDR3. J is TRBJ1-2 and V is TRBV29-1; D gene uncertain. Trimming stripped 0 bases from V and 8 bases from J, with 4 bases between. Germline V gene data show CDR1 as SQVTM and CDR2 as ANQGSEA. The CDR3 length is 10 residues. CDR3 loop: CSVEDSGYTF. CDR3 coding DNA: TGCAGCGTTGAAGACAGCGGCTACACCTTC.

Points on this clone: A read error likely explains this, since a far larger clone differs by one base. The rearrangement uses TRBV7-6 and TRBJ2-1; D is perhaps TRBD1 or TRBD2 (5 bases each). The CDR3 consists of 13 residues. Trimming took off 5 bases at V and 5 bases at J, with 10 bases between the two ends. Per the germline V gene, CDR1 is SGHVS and CDR2 is FNYEAQ. The CDR3 is CASSPGTHNEQFF. The CDR3 DNA follows: TGTGCCAGCAGCCCCGGGACCCACAATGAGCAGTTCTTC.

This clone has only a few counts. The V and J genes are TRBV7-9 and TRBJ2-1; D might be TRBD1 or TRBD2, each matching 5 bases. This CDR3 region has 11 residues. CDR1 and CDR2 (germline): SEHNR, FQNEAQ (reference sequence). The CDR3: CGTGQPNEQFF. CDR3 DNA sequence: TGTGGTACGGGGCAGCCCAATGAGCAGTTCTTC.

This clone came up a few times. The chain combines TRBV23-1 with TRBJ2-3; no reliable D call. TRBV23-1 has ORF status, its function being uncertain. The CDR3 consists of 13 residues. Trimming stripped 2 bases from V and 4 bases from J, with 7 bases between. The CDR3 is CASSQPRSDTQYF. The CDR3 DNA follows: TGCGCCAGCAGTCAACCTAGATCAGATACGCAGTATTTT.

The chain links TRBV13 to TRBJ2-4; possible D gene TRBD2, 6 bases. CDR3 length equals 14 residues. CDR1 is PRHDT, CDR2 FYEKMQ, per germline (reference sequence). V dropped 5 bases and J dropped 0 bases, with 8 bases sitting between them. In DNA form, the CDR3 reads TGTGCCAGCAGCCTGGGACTAGCCAAAAACATTCAGTACTTC. This sequence encodes CASSLGLAKNIQYF.

The gene calls are TRBV29-1 and TRBJ2-1; D assignment may be TRBD1 or TRBD2 (5 bases each). Trimming removed 7 bases at V and 5 bases at J, with 15 bases between. This CDR3 has 13 residues. Germline V gives CDR1 SQVTM, CDR2 ANQGSEA. The CDR3 region is CSGVGDEDNEQFF. CDR3 nucleotide sequence: TGCAGCGGGGTGGGGGACGAAGACAATGAGCAGTTCTTC.

The chain combines TRBV2 with TRBJ1-5; D remains unclear. Trimming took 4 bases from V and 0 from J, leaving 10 bases between them. Germline CDR1 reads SNHLY; CDR2 reads FYNNEI. The CDR3 sequence is 15 residues long. The CDR3 DNA is TGTGCCAGCAGTGTGCGGGAGGATAGCAATCAGCCCCAGCATTTT. Translated, it gives CASSVREDSNQPQHF.

The chain is built from TRBV4-3 and TRBJ2-6; D ambiguous. Germline values: CDR1 LGHNA, CDR2 YSLEER. V was clipped by 0 bases and J by 0 bases, with 9 bases between them. This CDR3 contains 17 residues. CDR3 region: CASSQDGPGSGANVLTF. The CDR3 DNA is TGCGCCAGCAGCCAAGACGGCCCGGGCTCTGGGGCCAACGTCCTGACTTTC.

V is TRBV13 and J is TRBJ2-7; the match to TRBD2 covers 12 bases. Germline V gene sequence: CDR1 PRHDT, CDR2 FYEKMQ (reference sequence). The CDR3 covers 14 residues. Trimming at V came to 4 bases and at J to 3 bases, leaving 1 base not matched to a gene. DNA of the CDR3: TGTGCCAGCAGCTCACTAGCGGGGGGCTACGAGCAGTACTTC. It yields the protein CASSSLAGGYEQYF.

This clone was found once. This chain joins TRBV7-9 and TRBJ1-2; D not certain. This CDR3 spans 15 amino acids. V lost 2 bases, J lost 5 bases, and 15 bases lay in between. The germline gives CDR1 SEHNR, CDR2 FQNEAQ (reference sequence). The CDR3 protein is CASSLMGEAEYGYTF. The CDR3 DNA follows: TGTGCCAGCAGCTTAATGGGAGAGGCTGAATATGGCTACACCTTC.

V gene TRBV28 combines with J gene TRBJ1-2, with D possibly TRBD1 on 5 matching bases. This CDR3 is 14 amino acids long. Trimming pared 6 bases from V and 6 bases from J, leaving 17 bases between. Germline V lookup: CDR1 MDHEN, CDR2 SYDVKM. This chain's CDR3 is CASRDSGGVDGYTF. CDR3 nucleotide sequence: TGTGCCAGCAGGGACTCGGGGGGGGTCGATGGCTACACCTTC.

The rearrangement uses TRBV5-1 and TRBJ1-1; D perhaps matches TRBD1 (5 bases). V dropped 4 bases and J dropped 3 bases, with 16 bases sitting between them. The CDR3 totals 15 residues. Germline loops: CDR1 SGHRS, CDR2 YFSETQ. For the CDR3, the DNA is TGCGCCAGCAGCCCGTTAGGGGTGGTTGACACTGAAGCTTTCTTT. Its protein is CASSPLGVVDTEAFF.

The V gene is TRBV5-1, the J gene TRBJ2-2; TRBD1 is a possible D gene (6 bases). Looked up from germline, CDR1 is SGHRS and CDR2 is YFSETQ. This CDR3 is 13 amino acids long. V was trimmed by 4 bases and J by 6 bases, leaving 10 bases between them. CDR3 nucleotides: TGCGCCAGCAGCGACGACAGGCCCGGGGAGCTGTTTTTT. Translating gives CASSDDRPGELFF.

The chain uses TRBV11-2 and TRBJ2-1; D may correspond to TRBD1 or TRBD2 (6 bases each). The germline V gene has CDR1 SGHAT and CDR2 FQNNGV. V was trimmed by 1 base and J by 9 bases, leaving 10 bases between them. The CDR3 has 13 amino acids. The CDR3 DNA is TGTGCCAGCAGCTTAGGAGGGGGAGGTGAGCAGTTCTTC. This translates into CASSLGGGGEQFF.

The V call is TRBV27, the J call TRBJ2-1; 8 bases fit TRBD2. From germline, CDR1 is MNHEY and CDR2 SMNVEV (reference sequence). The ends lost 5 bases at V and 8 bases at J; junction bases unmatched: 8. The CDR3 runs 14 residues. The CDR3 DNA reads TGTGCCAGCAGTAAAAGCGGGGGAGTCGATGAGCAGTTCTTC. The encoded protein is CASSKSGGVDEQFF.

There are a few counts of this clone. The chain is built from TRBV5-8 and TRBJ2-3; the match to TRBD1 covers 8 bases. Germline values: CDR1 SGHTS, CDR2 YDEGEE. This CDR3 has 15 residues. V dropped 4 bases and J dropped 5; count of bases not matched to a gene: 9. The CDR3 bases are TGTGCCAGCAGCGAACGGACAGGGTGGATAGATACGCAGTATTTT. Amino acid sequence: CASSERTGWIDTQYF.

This clone was seen only a few times. The chain employs TRBV27 and TRBJ1-1; no firm D call. Germline V gives CDR1 MNHEY, CDR2 SMNVEV (reference sequence). This CDR3 spans 13 amino acids. Trimming took 4 bases from V and 10 from J, leaving 16 bases between them. CDR3 DNA: TGTGCCAGCAGTTCTTACTTGGCTGTAGGAGCTTTCTTT. Residues: CASSSYLAVGAFF.

The chain carries TRBV6-1 and TRBJ2-7; D is possibly TRBD1 (6 bases). Trimming removed 4 bases from V and 2 bases from J, with 24 bases in between. This CDR3 has 18 amino acids. The germline V gene encodes CDR1 MNHNS and CDR2 SASEGT. The CDR3 protein is CASSAKSWDTDPTYEQYF. In DNA form, the CDR3 reads TGTGCCAGCAGTGCCAAGTCGTGGGACACAGACCCAACCTACGAGCAGTACTTC.

This clone was observed a few times. The V and J genes are TRBV29-1 and TRBJ1-2, with D perhaps matching TRBD1 (5 bases). This CDR3 has 13 amino acids. In germline, CDR1 is SQVTM, CDR2 ANQGSEA. The germline V and J ends were trimmed by 5 bases and 7 bases, with 17 bases remaining between them. This CDR3 is CSVIGDSTIGYTF. The CDR3 DNA sequence: TGCAGCGTTATAGGGGATTCAACTATTGGCTACACCTTC.

The gene calls are TRBV13 and TRBJ1-1; 7 bases are shared with TRBD1. This CDR3 has 13 amino acids. V trimming: 5 bases; J trimming: 3 bases; junction bases outside the gene matches: 3. Germline CDR1 reads PRHDT; CDR2 reads FYEKMQ (reference sequence). The CDR3 spells CASSPRGDTEAFF. The DNA for the CDR3 is TGTGCCAGCAGCCCCAGGGGGGACACTGAAGCTTTCTTT.

The chain couples TRBV7-6 to TRBJ2-1, with a tentative D call TRBD1 (6 bases). V was trimmed by 1 base and J by 5 bases, leaving 12 bases between them. Germline V gene sequence: CDR1 SGHVS, CDR2 FNYEAQ. The CDR3 extends over 15 amino acids. CDR3 loop: CASSLDRAAHNEQFF. The CDR3 DNA reads as TGTGCCAGCAGCTTAGACAGGGCGGCCCACAATGAGCAGTTCTTC.

The genes are TRBV23-1 and TRBJ2-5; 9 bases are a match to TRBD2. TRBV23-1 is given ORF status, its function remaining uncertain. Trimming took 6 bases from V and 5 from J; bases not matched to a gene: 19. This CDR3 has 18 residues. The CDR3 nucleotides are TGCGCCAGCAGCCACGAGTTAGGGAGCGGGGGGCCGTTGGAGACCCAGTACTTC. Amino acids: CASSHELGSGGPLETQYF.